This TCR beta chain was retrieved from a study of T-cell reconstitution after alpha-beta-depleted transplantation in children. Unique molecular identifiers were incorporated when the TCRbeta library was constructed. MiXCR, applied by TCRdb to the PCR reads, yields one record per CDR3 protein. The sample holds around 600,000 distinct CDR3 sequences, about 10% seen once. There are many counts of this clonotype. The CDR3 is made up of 11 amino acids. Trimming cost V 8 bases and J 3 bases, with 9 bases left between them. The germline V gene encodes CDR1 DFQATT and CDR2 SNEGSKA (reference sequence). Specimen: PBMCs from the stem cell graft donor, collected from the stem cell graft. The chain carries TRBV20-1 and TRBJ2-3, with D hard to call. The sequence was collected from a human donor who donated a stem cell graft to a child with acute myeloid leukemia. The CDR3 loop is CSTSLTDTQYF. CDR3 coding DNA: TGCAGTACTTCCCTGACAGATACGCAGTATTTT.